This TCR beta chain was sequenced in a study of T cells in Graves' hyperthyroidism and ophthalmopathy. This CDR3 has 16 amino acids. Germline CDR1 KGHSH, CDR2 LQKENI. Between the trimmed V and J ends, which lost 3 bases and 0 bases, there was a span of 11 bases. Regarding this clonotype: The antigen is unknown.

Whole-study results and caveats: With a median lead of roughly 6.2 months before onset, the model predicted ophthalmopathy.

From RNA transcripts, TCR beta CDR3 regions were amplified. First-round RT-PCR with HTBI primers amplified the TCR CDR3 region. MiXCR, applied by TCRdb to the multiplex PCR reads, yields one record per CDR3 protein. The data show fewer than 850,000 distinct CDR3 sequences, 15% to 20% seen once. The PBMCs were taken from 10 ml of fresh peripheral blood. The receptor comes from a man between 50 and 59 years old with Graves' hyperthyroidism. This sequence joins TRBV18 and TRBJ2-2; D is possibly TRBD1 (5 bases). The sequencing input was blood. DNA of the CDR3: TGTGCCAGCTCACCGGGGCAACAGGCGAACACCGGGGAGCTGTTTTTT. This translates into CASSPGQQANTGELFF.